This is a list of T cell receptor beta chains from one sample in a study of blood T cell repertoires in COVID-19. Sequenced by immunoSEQ multiplex PCR; TCRdb stores in-frame clones only, minus some. The table lists some 150,000 clones, 79% of them singletons. The sequenced material came from peripheral blood. These receptors were taken from a man aged 50 to 59 with active or convalescent COVID-19. Each CDR3 is given with its conserved first and last residue. D genes are given only for firm matches. Size values are once, few and many counts, or a class for expanded clones, and some rows have none.

>TRBJ2-1|.|TRBV3-1/TRBV3-2|.
TGTGCCAGCAGCCAAGATATGGCGGGGAGCCACTACAATGAGCAGTTCTTC
CASSQDMAGSHYNEQFF
>TRBJ2-7|TRBD2|TRBV11-2|.
TGTGCCAGCTCGAGGACTAGCTACGAGCAGTACTTC
CASSRTSYEQYF
>TRBJ2-2|.|TRBV27|.
TGTGCCAGCAGTCCGCACTCCACCGGGGAGCTGTTTTTT
CASSPHSTGELFF
>TRBJ2-5|TRBD2|TRBV29-1|once
TGCAGCGTTGAAGGAGGCGGGGGGTTTGCGGAGACCCAGTACTTC
CSVEGGGGFAETQYF
>TRBJ1-2|.|TRBV5-6|few
TGTGCCAGCAGCTTGGTGGCAGGCTATGGCTACACCTTC
CASSLVAGYGYTF
>TRBJ2-4|TRBD2|TRBV27|few
TGTGCCAGCAGTCTTAGCGGGAGGGCCAACATTCAGTACTTC
CASSLSGRANIQYF
>TRBJ1-2|TRBD1|TRBV6-5|.
TGTGCCAGCAGTTCGACAGGGGACCCTCTCTATGGCTACACCTTC
CASSSTGDPLYGYTF
>TRBJ2-2|TRBD2|TRBV27|.
TGTGCCAGCAGTTCGCCCACTAGCGGGTACACCGGGGAGCTGTTTTTT
CASSSPTSGYTGELFF
>TRBJ2-4|TRBD2|TRBV7-9|.
TGTGCCAGCAGCCCCGGGACTAGCGGGAGGGTAGCCAAAAACATTCAGTACTTC
CASSPGTSGRVAKNIQYF
>TRBJ2-5|TRBD1|TRBV7-6|.
TGTGCCAGCAGCTTAAGCCGGGACAGGGCGTTTGGGACCCAGTACTTC
CASSLSRDRAFGTQYF
>TRBJ1-2|.|TRBV6-5|.
TGTGCCACCTTCATAGCTCTGGGCTACACCTTC
CATFIALGYTF
>TRBJ2-3|.|TRBV19|.
TGTGCCAGTAGTATGGGGGCAGGGGCCCGGGATACGCAGTATTTT
CASSMGAGARDTQYF
>TRBJ2-7|TRBD2|TRBV19|.
TGTGCCAGTAGTGCTATAGCGGGAGACTCCTACGAGCAGTACTTC
CASSAIAGDSYEQYF
>TRBJ2-1|.|TRBV4-1|.
TGCGCCAGCAGCCCTTCGAGGGCAGAGCAGTTCTTC
CASSPSRAEQFF
>TRBJ2-5|.|TRBV5-8|once
TGTGCCAGCAGCTTGAGCACAGCCCAAGAGACCCAGTACTTC
CASSLSTAQETQYF
>TRBJ2-1|TRBD1|TRBV11-3|once
TGTGCCAGCAGCTTAGAAAGGACAGGGGGCAATGAGCAGTTCTTC
CASSLERTGGNEQFF
>TRBJ2-5|TRBD2|TRBV10-2|.
TGCGCCAGCAGGGGGCTAGCGGTCCAAGAGACCCAGTACTTC
CASRGLAVQETQYF
>TRBJ1-2|.|TRBV28|.
TGTGCCAGCAGTCCGATGACAGTTAACTATGGCTACACCTTC
CASSPMTVNYGYTF
>TRBJ2-5|.|TRBV5-4|.
TGTGCCAGCAGCGGGGGACTGCTCCAAGAGACCCAGTACTTC
CASSGGLLQETQYF
>TRBJ1-3|TRBD1|TRBV9|.
TGTGCCAGCAGCAAAACGGGACAGGGAAACACCATATATTTT
CASSKTGQGNTIYF
>TRBJ2-2|TRBD1|TRBV27|.
TGTGCCAGCAGTTTAGGGCAGGGGGCGGGCGAGGGTCTCACCGGGGAGCTGTTTTTT
CASSLGQGAGEGLTGELFF
>TRBJ2-2|.|TRBV7-3|.
TGTGCCAGCAGCCCACGAGATGTGGCAGGGAGGAGGACCGGGGAGCTGTTTTTT
CASSPRDVAGRRTGELFF
>TRBJ2-4|.|TRBV2|.
TGTGCCAGCAGCACAGACAGGCAAAACATTCAGTACTTC
CASSTDRQNIQYF
>TRBJ1-5|.|TRBV3-1/TRBV3-2|few
TGTGCCAGCAGCCGACAGGGCAATCAGCCCCAGCATTTT
CASSRQGNQPQHF
>TRBJ2-1|.|TRBV28|.
TGTGCCAGCCTCCTTTCATTGAGCTCCTACAATGAGCAGTTCTTC
CASLLSLSSYNEQFF
>TRBJ2-5|.|TRBV11-1|.
TGTGCCAGCAGCTTAGCGCCGAGCAGCGCAGAGACCCAGTACTTC
CASSLAPSSAETQYF
>TRBJ2-3|TRBD2|TRBV28|.
TGTGCCAGCAGGGGACTAGCGGGAGGAAATACGCAGTATTTT
CASRGLAGGNTQYF
>TRBJ1-4|.|TRBV28|.
TGTGCCAGCAGTAGGAGGCAGGATGAAAAACTGTTTTTT
CASSRRQDEKLFF
>TRBJ1-1|.|TRBV24-1|.
TGTGCCACCGGACAGTACCCCCTAAGGAACACTGAAGCTTTCTTT
CATGQYPLRNTEAFF
>TRBJ2-7|TRBD2|TRBV4-1|.
TGCGCCAGCAGCCAAGATAGACTAGCGGAACCCTACGAGCAGTACTTC
CASSQDRLAEPYEQYF
>TRBJ1-2|.|TRBV30|.
TGTGCCTGGGCTTATGGACAGTCCAACTATGGCTACACCTTC
CAWAYGQSNYGYTF
>TRBJ2-5|TRBD2|TRBV18|.
TGTGCCAGCTCACCGGGACTAGCGGAAGAGACCCAGTACTTC
CASSPGLAEETQYF
>TRBJ1-4|.|TRBV27|.
TGTGCCAGCAGCCAAACACATACTAATGAAAAACTGTTTTTT
CASSQTHTNEKLFF
>TRBJ2-5|TRBD2|TRBV15|.
TGTGCCACCAGCAGAGAGACTAGCGGTTACCAAGAGACCCAGTACTTC
CATSRETSGYQETQYF
>TRBJ2-2|TRBD2|TRBV3-1/TRBV3-2|few
TGTGCCAGCAGCCAACCGGGACTAGCGGAGGGGGACGGGGAGCTGTTTTTT
CASSQPGLAEGDGELFF
>TRBJ2-4|.|TRBV28|.
TGTGCCAGCAGTTCCCCCCGCCGCGCGGAAGACATTCAGTACTTC
CASSSPRRAEDIQYF
>TRBJ2-3|TRBD2|TRBV10-3|.
TGTGCCATTCAAGCGGGAGAAGATACGCAGTATTTT
CAIQAGEDTQYF
>TRBJ2-4|.|TRBV4-1|.
TGCGCCAGCAGCCAAGATGTGTCCTCACTAGCCAAAAACATTCAGTACTTC
CASSQDVSSLAKNIQYF
>TRBJ2-4|.|TRBV27|.
TGTGCCAGCAGTCCGACAGGAAACATTCAGTACTTC
CASSPTGNIQYF
>TRBJ1-6|.|TRBV7-2|.
TGTGCCAGCAGCTTTGGGGGGGCTAGGTCACCCCTCCACTTT
CASSFGGARSPLHF
>TRBJ2-5|TRBD1|TRBV7-9|.
TGTGCCAGCAGCACCGGGACAGTCCAAGAGACCCAGTACTTC
CASSTGTVQETQYF
>TRBJ1-1|TRBD1|TRBV9|once
TGTGCCAGCAGCGTTGCCCGGGACAGGGGCAAAGCTTTCTTT
CASSVARDRGKAFF
>TRBJ1-2|.|TRBV28|.
TGTGCCAGCAGTTTCGGGTCCTATGGCTACACCTTC
CASSFGSYGYTF
>TRBJ2-2|TRBD1|TRBV24-1|.
TGTGCCACCAGTGAATTGACAGGGGGACACGGGGAGCTGTTTTTT
CATSELTGGHGELFF
>TRBJ2-7|.|TRBV11-2|.
TGTGCCAGCAGCCCAGATGGACAAGCCTACGAGCAGTACTTC
CASSPDGQAYEQYF
>TRBJ1-1|.|TRBV27|.
TGTGCCAGCAGTTTCCCAGGTGGAACTGAAGCTTTCTTT
CASSFPGGTEAFF
>TRBJ2-7|.|TRBV19|.
TGTGCCATCCCAGCGGTAGGGGACAAAACCTACGAGCAGTACTTC
CAIPAVGDKTYEQYF
>TRBJ1-6|.|TRBV5-4|.
TGTGCCAGCAGCTTGGATCAGGGGAATTCACCCCTCCACTTT
CASSLDQGNSPLHF